Reported below is one T cell receptor (beta chain). These data belong to a study of blood T cell repertoires in COVID-19. About the study: Collection of acute and convalescent COVID-19 samples took place in the United States, Italy and Spain. In each case, the material was cDNA or gDNA derived from T cells, B-cell-depleted T cells, or PBMCs.

Authors' data handling: Estimates of nucleated cell counts were drawn from the amplification of reference gene primers. Some clones are missing from TCRdb's copy, which holds only in-frame ones; the method was immunoSEQ multiplex PCR. V and J calls and clone size follow that table, whereas D and trimming were derived from the DNA. The sample lists 200,000 to 300,000 clones; 84% were seen once. The CDR3 runs 14 residues. The clonotype was recovered from a man aged 55 to 70 with acute or convalescent COVID-19. This sequence joins TRBV21-1 and TRBJ1-1. TRBV21-1 is annotated as a pseudogene. The sequenced sample was peripheral blood. For the CDR3, the DNA is TGTGCCAGCAGCAAGAGGGTCCTGAGCACTGAAGCTTTCTTT. Its translation: CASSKRVLSTEAFF.